This TCR beta chain is from a study of response to subunit inactivated influenza vaccine (dated by TCRdb to about 2018). Background on the whole study: Deep quantitative T cell receptor repertoire profiling was used in the study to track responses to a trivalent subunit inactivated influenza vaccine. Results and caveats for the whole study, not just this receptor: The authors suggested that each seasonal influenza vaccination may recruit only a limited number of new T cells.

Library construction relied on RT-PCR. TCRdb shows the sequencer as Illumina HiSeq 2500. The raw public reads went through TCRdb reprocessing: fastp at Q25, MiXCR clone calling, in-frame beta chains kept. Each entry is one CDR3 protein sequence, shown with its most common DNA and genes. Within this sample are around 540,000 distinct CDR3 sequences, with 12% of them counted one time only. The ten largest clones represent roughly 10% of the sample. Only a few counts were recorded for this clonotype. Its specific antigen is unknown. Base-call qualities are not available, and no considerably larger clone is one nucleotide away. CDR1 and CDR2 are drawn from the germline V gene: SGHVS, FNYEAQ. Between the V and J ends, shortened by 5 bases and 2 bases respectively, the junction contains 12 bases. Its CDR3 holds 15 amino acids, cysteine through phenylalanine. Solely the CDR3 DNA is kept, with 45 bases framed from the first base.

The chain is assembled from TRBV7-6 and TRBJ1-4; matching of 5 bases hints at TRBD1 as the D gene. The material sequenced was PBMCs from blood, taken on the day of vaccination. This TCR was recovered from a man in his forties or fifties who received an inactivated influenza vaccine. Donor details come from another sample of the same person, matched by shared clones. The nucleotides are TGTGCCAGCAGCCCCTCCCAGGGCACTAATGAAAAACTGTTTTTT. Translated, it gives CASSPSQGTNEKLFF.